Given below is one T cell receptor (beta chain) in context. Its antigen remains undetermined. It has no much larger one-base neighbor in the sample; base qualities were not kept. TCRbeta CDR3 regions were amplified from genomic DNA using the immunoSEQ Assay, a bias-controlled multiplex PCR. In the authors' own workflow: Within the assay, amplification of reference gene primers was used to estimate how many nucleated cells each sample contained. Sequence reads were collapsed and filtered to measure the absolute abundance of every unique TCRbeta CDR3 rearrangement. For each sample, productive Simpson clonality was calculated as the square root of Simpson's diversity index over productive rearrangements. TCRdb holds this immuneACCESS table with in-frame rearrangements only. Some clones are missing; in checked studies, unresolved V genes explain under half, and the rest has no known cause. The V and J calls and the clone size are those of that table, but D and trimming were determined from the DNA. Across this sample there are hundreds of thousands of clones, with 84% seen only once. The top ten hold roughly 20% of the sample.

These data are taken from a study of blood T cell repertoires in COVID-19 (dated by TCRdb to the early 2020s). In the study overall: Collaborator samples came from the United States, Italy and Spain and covered acute and convalescent phases of COVID-19. The material from the prospective study consisted of cDNA or gDNA derived from T cells, B-cell-depleted T cells, or PBMCs. Deeply sampled blood TCRbeta repertoires from subjects exposed to, actively infected with, or recovered from COVID-19 were included in the dataset. The repertoires were released in a freely available public database intended as a resource for research on the immune response to SARS-CoV-2. Samples came from the ongoing ImmuneRACE study (first 160 participants) plus 1,254 subjects from 6 global collaborators. Sample metadata almost always included a de-identified subject ID, COVID-19 status, age in years and sex. Where available, HLA class I and class II types were obtained from metadata supplied by the sample provider rather than from assay-based typing. Here is what the overall study found, with its caveats: The quantity of clinical and demographic metadata differed by source and by participant and was supplied without curation.

From the cysteine through the phenylalanine, the CDR3 covers 15 amino acids. Only the CDR3 region is kept as DNA, spanning 45 bases read in frame from base 1. Here V drops 5 bases and J drops 4 bases, and the junction holds 10 bases not matched to any gene. From a lookup of the germline V gene, CDR1 and CDR2 are SGHAT and FQNNGV. Collaborating institutions collected whole blood in K2EDTA tubes following their own protocols. Collaborator samples were shipped for TCRbeta analysis as frozen whole blood, isolated PBMCs, or DNA extracted from either sample type. Sequencing used peripheral blood. The clonotype originates from a woman aged 80 or over with active or convalescent COVID-19. In this chain, TRBV11-2 is recombined with TRBJ1-1; 7 nucleotides in the junction match TRBD1. Read as DNA, the sequence is TGTGCCAGCAGCCTTAACGACAGGGTAGGCACTGAAGCTTTCTTT. It translates as CASSLNDRVGTEAFF.